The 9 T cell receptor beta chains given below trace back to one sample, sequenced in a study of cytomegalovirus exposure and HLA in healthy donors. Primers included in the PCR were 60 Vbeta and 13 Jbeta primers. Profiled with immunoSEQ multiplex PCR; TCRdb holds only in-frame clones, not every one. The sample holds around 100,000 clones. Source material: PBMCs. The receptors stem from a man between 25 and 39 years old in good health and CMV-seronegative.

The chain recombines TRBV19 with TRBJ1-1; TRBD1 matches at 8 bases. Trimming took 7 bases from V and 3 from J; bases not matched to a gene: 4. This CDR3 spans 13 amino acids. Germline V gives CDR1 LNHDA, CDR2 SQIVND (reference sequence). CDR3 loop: CASTETGDTEAFF. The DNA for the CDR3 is TGTGCCAGTACCGAGACAGGGGACACTGAAGCTTTCTTT.

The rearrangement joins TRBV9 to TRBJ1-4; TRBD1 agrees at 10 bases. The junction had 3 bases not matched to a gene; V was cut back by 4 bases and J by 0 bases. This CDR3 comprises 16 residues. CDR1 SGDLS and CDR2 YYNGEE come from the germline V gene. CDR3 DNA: TGTGCCAGCAGCAGACAGGGGGCCGCAACTAATGAAAAACTGTTTTTT. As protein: CASSRQGAATNEKLFF.

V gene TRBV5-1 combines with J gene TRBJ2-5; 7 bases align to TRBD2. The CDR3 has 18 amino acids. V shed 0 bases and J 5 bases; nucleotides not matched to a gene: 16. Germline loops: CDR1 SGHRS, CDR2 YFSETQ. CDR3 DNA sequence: TGCGCCAGCAGCTTGGAGGGCGGGGGAAGACCCAAGTGGGAGACCCAGTACTTC. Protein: CASSLEGGGRPKWETQYF.

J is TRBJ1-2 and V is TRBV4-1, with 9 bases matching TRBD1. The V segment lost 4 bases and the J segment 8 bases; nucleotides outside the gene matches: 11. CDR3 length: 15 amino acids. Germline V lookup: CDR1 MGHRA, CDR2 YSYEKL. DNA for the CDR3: TGCGCCAGCAGCCCCTCAGGGACAGGGTCTTACGGCTACACCTTC. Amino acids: CASSPSGTGSYGYTF.

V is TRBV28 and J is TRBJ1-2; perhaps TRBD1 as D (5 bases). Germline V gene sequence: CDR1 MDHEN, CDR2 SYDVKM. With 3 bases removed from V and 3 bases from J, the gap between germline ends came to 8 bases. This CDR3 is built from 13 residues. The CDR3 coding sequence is TGTGCCAGCAGTTTCGGGGGTGACTATGGCTACACCTTC. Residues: CASSFGGDYGYTF.

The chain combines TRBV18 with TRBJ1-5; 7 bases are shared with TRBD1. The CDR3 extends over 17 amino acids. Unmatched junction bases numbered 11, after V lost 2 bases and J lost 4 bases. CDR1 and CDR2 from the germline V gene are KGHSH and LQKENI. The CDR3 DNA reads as TGTGCCAGCTCACCAAGGGGGCAGGGGCCATCGAATCAGCCCCAGCATTTT. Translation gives CASSPRGQGPSNQPQHF.

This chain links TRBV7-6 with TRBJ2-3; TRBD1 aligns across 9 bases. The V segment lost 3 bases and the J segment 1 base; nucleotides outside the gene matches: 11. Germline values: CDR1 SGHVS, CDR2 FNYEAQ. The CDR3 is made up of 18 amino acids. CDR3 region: CASSFLGQGRVGTDTQYF. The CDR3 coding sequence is TGTGCCAGCAGCTTCCTGGGACAGGGTAGAGTGGGCACAGATACGCAGTATTTT.

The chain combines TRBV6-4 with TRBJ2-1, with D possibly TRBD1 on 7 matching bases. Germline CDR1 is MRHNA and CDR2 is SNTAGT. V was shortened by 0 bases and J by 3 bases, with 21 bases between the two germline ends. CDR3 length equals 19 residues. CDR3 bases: TGTGCCAGCAGTGACTCGTTTTCACTCCAGGGGGACTTCTACAATGAGCAGTTCTTC. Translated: CASSDSFSLQGDFYNEQFF.

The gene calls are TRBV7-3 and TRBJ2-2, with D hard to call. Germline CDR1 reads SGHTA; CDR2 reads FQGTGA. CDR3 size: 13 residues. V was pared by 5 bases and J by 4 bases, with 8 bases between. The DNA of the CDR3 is TGTGCCAGCAGCCCTCCCGGCACCGGGGAGCTGTTTTTT. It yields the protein CASSPPGTGELFF.